This T cell receptor beta chain appears in the sequencing data of a study of shared clonotypes between healthy human individuals. The CDR3 loop spans 12 amino acids. In germline, CDR1 is SGHAT, CDR2 FQNNGV. This clone has a single count. Its antigen is not identified. Given a much more abundant clone one base away, this may be a read error. Other DNA sequences in the same sample also yield this CDR3. The authors' processing: ImmunoSEQ yielded junction-only sequences lacking quality scores, so filtering differed. The table came from immunoSEQ multiplex PCR; TCRdb's copy has only in-frame clones and leaves some out. D and trimming come from the DNA, and the V and J calls and clone size come from that table. The top ten clones hold approximately 12% of a sample with fewer than 700,000 clones, around three quarters of them seen once. Study outcomes and limitations: Donor clonotype sharing was expected to depend on sequencing depth.

The receptor comes from a woman in her 40s in good health. Some clones in this sample may be carry-over from other donors' samples. The chain couples TRBV11-2 to TRBJ2-7; D ambiguous. The sample taken for sequencing was PBMCs. This chain's CDR3 is CASSLGSYEQYF. Written as DNA, the CDR3 is TGTGCCAGTAGCTTAGGGTCCTACGAGCAGTACTTC.